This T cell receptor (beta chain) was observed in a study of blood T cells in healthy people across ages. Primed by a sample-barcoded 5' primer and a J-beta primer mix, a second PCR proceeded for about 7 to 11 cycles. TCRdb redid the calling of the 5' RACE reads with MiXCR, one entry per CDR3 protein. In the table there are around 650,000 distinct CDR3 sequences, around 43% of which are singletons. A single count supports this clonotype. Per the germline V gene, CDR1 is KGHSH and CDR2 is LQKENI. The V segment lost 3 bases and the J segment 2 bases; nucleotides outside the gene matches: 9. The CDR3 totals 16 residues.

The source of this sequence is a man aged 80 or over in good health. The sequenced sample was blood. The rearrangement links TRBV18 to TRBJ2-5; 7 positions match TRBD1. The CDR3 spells CASSPPGQPLQETQYF. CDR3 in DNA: TGTGCCAGCTCACCGCCGGGACAGCCACTTCAAGAGACCCAGTACTTC.